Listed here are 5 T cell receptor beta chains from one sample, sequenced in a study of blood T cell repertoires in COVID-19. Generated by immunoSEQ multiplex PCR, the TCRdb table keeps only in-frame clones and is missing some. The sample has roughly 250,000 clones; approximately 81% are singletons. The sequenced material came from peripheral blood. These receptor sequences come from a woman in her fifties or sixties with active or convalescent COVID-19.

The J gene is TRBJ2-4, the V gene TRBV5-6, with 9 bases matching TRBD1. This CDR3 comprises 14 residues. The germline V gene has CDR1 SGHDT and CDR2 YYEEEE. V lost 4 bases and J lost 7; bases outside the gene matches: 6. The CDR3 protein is CASSRDRVYNIQYF. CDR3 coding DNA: TGTGCCAGCAGCCGGGACAGGGTTTACAACATTCAGTACTTC.

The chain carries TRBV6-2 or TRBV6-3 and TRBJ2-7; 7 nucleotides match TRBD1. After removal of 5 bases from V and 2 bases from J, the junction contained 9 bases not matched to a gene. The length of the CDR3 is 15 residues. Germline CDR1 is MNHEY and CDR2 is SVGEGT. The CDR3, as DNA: TGTGCCAGCAGTCGACGGGGACAGTTTACCTACGAGCAGTACTTC. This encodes CASSRRGQFTYEQYF.

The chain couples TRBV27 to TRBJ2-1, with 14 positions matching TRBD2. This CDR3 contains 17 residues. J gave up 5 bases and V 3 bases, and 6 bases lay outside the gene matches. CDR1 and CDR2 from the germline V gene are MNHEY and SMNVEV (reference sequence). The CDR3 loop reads CASSFRTSGGFDNEQFF. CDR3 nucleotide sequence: TGTGCCAGCAGTTTTAGGACTAGCGGGGGGTTTGACAATGAGCAGTTCTTC.

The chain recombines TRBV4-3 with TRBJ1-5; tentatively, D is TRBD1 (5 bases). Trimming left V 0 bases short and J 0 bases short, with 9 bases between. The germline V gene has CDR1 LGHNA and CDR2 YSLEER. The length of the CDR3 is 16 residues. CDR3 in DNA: TGCGCCAGCAGCCAAGACCCAGGGTATAGCAATCAGCCCCAGCATTTT. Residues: CASSQDPGYSNQPQHF.

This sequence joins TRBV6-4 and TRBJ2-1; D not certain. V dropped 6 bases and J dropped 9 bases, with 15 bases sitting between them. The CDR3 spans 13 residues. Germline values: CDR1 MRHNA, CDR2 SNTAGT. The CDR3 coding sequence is TGTGCCAGCAGCGTCAAACGATCGAGTGAGCAGTTCTTC. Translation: CASSVKRSSEQFF.